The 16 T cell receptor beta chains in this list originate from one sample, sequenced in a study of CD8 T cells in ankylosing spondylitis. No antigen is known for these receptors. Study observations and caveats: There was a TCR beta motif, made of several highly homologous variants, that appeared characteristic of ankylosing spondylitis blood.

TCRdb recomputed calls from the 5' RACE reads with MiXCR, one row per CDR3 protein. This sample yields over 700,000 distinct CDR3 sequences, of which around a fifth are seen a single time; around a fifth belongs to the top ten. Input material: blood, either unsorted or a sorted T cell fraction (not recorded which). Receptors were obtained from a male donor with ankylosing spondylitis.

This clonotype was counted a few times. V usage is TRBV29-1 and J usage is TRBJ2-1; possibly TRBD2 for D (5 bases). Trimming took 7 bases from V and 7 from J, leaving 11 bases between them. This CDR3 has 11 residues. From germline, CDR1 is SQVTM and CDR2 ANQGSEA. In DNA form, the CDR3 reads TGCAGCGCGACCCCGGGGAATGAGCAGTTCTTC. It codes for CSATPGNEQFF.

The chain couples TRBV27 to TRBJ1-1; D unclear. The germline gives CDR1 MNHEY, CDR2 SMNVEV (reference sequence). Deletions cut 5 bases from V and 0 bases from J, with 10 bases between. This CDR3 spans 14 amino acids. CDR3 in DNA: TGTGCCAGCAGTCCAGGACTGGTGAACACTGAAGCTTTCTTT. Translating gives CASSPGLVNTEAFF.

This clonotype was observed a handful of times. Here the CDR3 DNA reads TGTGCCAGCAGTGAAGGCGGTGGTGGTGGTTCACCCCTCCACTTT. Amino acids: CASSEGGGGGSPLHF. The genes are TRBV2 and TRBJ1-6; D is unclear. CDR3 length equals 15 residues. The V gene's germline CDR1 is SNHLY and CDR2 FYNNEI. With 1 base removed from V and 9 bases from J, the gap between germline ends came to 13 bases. Full variable domain (rest looked up from reference TRBV2 and TRBJ1-6): EPEVTQTPSHQVTQMGQEVILRCVPISNHLYFYWYRQILGQKVEFLVSFYNNEISEKSEIFDDQFSVERPDGSNFTLKIRSTKLEDSAMYFCASSEGGGGGSPLHFGNGTRLTVT.

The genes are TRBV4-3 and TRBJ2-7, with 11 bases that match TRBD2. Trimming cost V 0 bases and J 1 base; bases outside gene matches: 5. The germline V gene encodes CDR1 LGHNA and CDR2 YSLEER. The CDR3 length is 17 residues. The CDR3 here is CASSQESGTSGSYEQYF. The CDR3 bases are TGCGCCAGCAGCCAAGAATCCGGGACTAGCGGTTCCTACGAGCAGTACTTC.

DNA for the CDR3: TGTGCCATCAGCTTGGGACAGACTAATCAGCCCCAGCATTTT. It encodes CAISLGQTNQPQHF. The chain uses TRBV10-3 and TRBJ1-5; 7 bases align to TRBD1. The V segment lost 6 bases and the J segment 4 bases; nucleotides outside the gene matches: 6. The CDR3 sequence is 14 residues long. Germline V gene sequence: CDR1 ENHRY, CDR2 SYGVKD.

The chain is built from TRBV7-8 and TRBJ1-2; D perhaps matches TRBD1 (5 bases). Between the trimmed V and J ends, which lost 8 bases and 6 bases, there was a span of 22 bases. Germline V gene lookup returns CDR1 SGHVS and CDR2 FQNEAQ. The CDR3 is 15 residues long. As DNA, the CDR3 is TGTGCCAGCGCTACCCTTCCCAGGGTCCTAAATGGCTACACCTTC. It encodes CASATLPRVLNGYTF.

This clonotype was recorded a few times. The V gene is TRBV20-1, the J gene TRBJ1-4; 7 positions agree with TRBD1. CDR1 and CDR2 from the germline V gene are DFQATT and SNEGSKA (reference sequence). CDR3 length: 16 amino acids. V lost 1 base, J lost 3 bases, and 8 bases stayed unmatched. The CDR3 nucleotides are TGCAGTGCTAGAGTTGCAGGGGGAGACTCTAATGAAAAACTGTTTTTT. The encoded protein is CSARVAGGDSNEKLFF.

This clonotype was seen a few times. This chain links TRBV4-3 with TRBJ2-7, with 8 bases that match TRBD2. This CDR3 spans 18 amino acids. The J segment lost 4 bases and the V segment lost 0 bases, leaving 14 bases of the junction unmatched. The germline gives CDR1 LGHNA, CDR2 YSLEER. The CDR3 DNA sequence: TGCGCCAGCAGCCAAGATGTAGACTTGCCGGGGGGGTGGTACGAGCAGTACTTC. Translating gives CASSQDVDLPGGWYEQYF.

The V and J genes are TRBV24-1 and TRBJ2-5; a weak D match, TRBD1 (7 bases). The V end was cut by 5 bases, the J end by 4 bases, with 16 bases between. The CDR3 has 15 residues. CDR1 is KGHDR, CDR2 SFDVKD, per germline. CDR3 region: CATSAAGQGGETQYF. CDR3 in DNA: TGTGCCACCAGTGCGGCTGGGCAGGGGGGAGAGACCCAGTACTTC.

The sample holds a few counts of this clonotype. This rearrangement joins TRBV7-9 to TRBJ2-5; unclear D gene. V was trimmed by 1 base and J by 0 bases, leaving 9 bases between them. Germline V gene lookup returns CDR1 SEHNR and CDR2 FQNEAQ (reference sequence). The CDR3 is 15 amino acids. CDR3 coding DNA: TGTGCCAGCAGCTTAGAAGGGCGGTACCAAGAGACCCAGTACTTC. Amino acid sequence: CASSLEGRYQETQYF.

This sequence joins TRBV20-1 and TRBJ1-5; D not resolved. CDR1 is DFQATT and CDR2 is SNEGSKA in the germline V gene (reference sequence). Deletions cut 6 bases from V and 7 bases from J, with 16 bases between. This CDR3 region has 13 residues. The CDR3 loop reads CSATFGVKQPQHF. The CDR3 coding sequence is TGCAGTGCAACCTTTGGGGTGAAGCAGCCCCAGCATTTT.

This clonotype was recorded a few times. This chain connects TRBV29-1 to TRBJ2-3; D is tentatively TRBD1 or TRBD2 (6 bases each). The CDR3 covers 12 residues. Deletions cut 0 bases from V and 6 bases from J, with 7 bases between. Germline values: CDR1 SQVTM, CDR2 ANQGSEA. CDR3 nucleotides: TGCAGCGTTGAAGAAGGGGGGGATACGCAGTATTTT. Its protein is CSVEEGGDTQYF.

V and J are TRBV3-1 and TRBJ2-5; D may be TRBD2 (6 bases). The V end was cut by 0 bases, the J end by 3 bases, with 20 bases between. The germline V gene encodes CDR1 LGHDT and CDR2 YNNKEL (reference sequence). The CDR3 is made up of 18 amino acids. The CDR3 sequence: CASSQDLVGGELEETQYF. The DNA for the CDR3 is TGTGCCAGCAGCCAAGACTTGGTTGGAGGGGAGTTGGAAGAGACCCAGTACTTC.

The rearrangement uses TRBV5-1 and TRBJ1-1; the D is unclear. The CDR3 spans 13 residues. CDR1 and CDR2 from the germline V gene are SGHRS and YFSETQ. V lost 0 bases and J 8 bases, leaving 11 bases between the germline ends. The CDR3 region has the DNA TGCGCCAGCAGCTTGGGGCCGGGAAGGGAAGCTTTCTTT. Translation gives CASSLGPGREAFF.

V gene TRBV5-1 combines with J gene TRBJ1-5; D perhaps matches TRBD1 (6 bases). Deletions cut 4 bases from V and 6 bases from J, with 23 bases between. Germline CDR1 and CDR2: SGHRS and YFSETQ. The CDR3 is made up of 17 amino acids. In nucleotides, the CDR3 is TGCGCCAGCAGCCCCGGGGGGCTTGGGGGGGGATCTCAGCCCCAGCATTTT. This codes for CASSPGGLGGGSQPQHF.

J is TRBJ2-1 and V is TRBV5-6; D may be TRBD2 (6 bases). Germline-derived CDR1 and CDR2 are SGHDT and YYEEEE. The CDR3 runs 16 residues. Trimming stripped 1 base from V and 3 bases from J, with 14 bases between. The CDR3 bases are TGTGCCAGCAGCTTGTGGGGGGAGTATATCTACAATGAGCAGTTCTTC. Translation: CASSLWGEYIYNEQFF.